What follows describes a single T cell receptor beta chain. This CDR3 comprises 15 residues. CDR1 and CDR2 (germline): MDHEN, SYDVKM. V shed 4 bases and J shed 3 bases, with 13 bases lying between them. The data are from a study of OX40 agonist ivuxolimab in advanced cancers. Overall study context: The eligibility criteria allowed prior anti-PD-1, anti-PD-L1 or anti-CTLA-4 therapy, and around 38% had some.

Generated by immunoSEQ multiplex PCR, the TCRdb table keeps only in-frame clones and is missing some. Of about 62,000 clones listed, 84% are singletons. Sample: CD4+ or CD8+ T cells sorted from blood, taken in a trial of the OX40 agonist ivuxolimab. The TCR sequence derives from an adult with an advanced solid tumor such as melanoma, head and neck, liver or kidney cancer. The V and J genes are TRBV28 and TRBJ2-1, with TRBD2 as a possible D gene (6 bases). The CDR3 coding sequence is TGTGCCAGCAGTTCGGGCGGGGCCAACTACAATGAGCAGTTCTTC. As protein: CASSSGGANYNEQFF.